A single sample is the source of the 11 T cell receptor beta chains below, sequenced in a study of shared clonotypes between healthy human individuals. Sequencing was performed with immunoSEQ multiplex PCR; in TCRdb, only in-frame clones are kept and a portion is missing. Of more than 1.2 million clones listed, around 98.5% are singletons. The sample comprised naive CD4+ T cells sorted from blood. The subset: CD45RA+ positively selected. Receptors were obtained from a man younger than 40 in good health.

The CDR3 spells CASSLGQGASNQPQHF. CDR3 coding DNA: TGTGCCAGCAGCTTAGGACAGGGGGCTAGCAATCAGCCCCAGCATTTT. V and J are TRBV7-2 and TRBJ1-5; 10 nucleotides match TRBD1. V trimming: 1 base; J trimming: 0 bases; junction bases outside the gene matches: 0. Germline V gives CDR1 SGHTA, CDR2 FQGNSA. The CDR3 has 16 residues. The entire variable domain, with the rest obtained from reference TRBV7-2 and TRBJ1-5, is as follows: GAGVSQSPSNKVTEKGKDVELRCDPISGHTALYWYRQSLGQGLEFLIYFQGNSAPDKSGLPSDRFSAERTGGSVSTLTIQRTQQEDSAVYLCASSLGQGASNQPQHFGDGTRLSIL.

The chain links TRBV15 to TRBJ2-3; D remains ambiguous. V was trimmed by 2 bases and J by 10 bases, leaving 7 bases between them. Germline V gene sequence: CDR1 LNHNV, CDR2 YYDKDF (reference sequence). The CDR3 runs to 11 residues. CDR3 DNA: TGTGCCACCAGCAGAAGCGAGGCGCAGTATTTT. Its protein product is CATSRSEAQYF.

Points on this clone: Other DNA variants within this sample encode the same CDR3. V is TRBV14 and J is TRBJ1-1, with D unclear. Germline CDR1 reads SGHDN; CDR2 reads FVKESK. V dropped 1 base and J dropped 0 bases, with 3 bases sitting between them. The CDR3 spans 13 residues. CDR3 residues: CASSQVLNTEAFF. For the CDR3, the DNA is TGTGCCAGCAGCCAAGTTTTGAACACTGAAGCTTTCTTT.

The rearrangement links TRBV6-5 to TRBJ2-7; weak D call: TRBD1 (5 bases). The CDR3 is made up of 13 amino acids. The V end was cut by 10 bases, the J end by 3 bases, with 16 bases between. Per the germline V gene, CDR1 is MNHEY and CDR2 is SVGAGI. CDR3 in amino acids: CATYTGQSYEQYF. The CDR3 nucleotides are TGTGCCACGTATACTGGACAAAGCTACGAGCAGTACTTC.

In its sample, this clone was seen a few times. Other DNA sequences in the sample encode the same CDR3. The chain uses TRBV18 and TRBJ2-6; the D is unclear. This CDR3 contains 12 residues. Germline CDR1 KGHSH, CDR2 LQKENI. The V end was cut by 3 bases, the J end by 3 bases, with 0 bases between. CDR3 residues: CASSPGANVLTF. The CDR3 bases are TGTGCCAGCTCACCTGGGGCCAACGTCCTGACTTTC.

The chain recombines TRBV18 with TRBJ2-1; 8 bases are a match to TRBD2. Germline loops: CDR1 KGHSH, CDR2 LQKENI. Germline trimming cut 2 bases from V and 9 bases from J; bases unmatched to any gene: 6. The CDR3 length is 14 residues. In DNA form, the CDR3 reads TGTGCCAGCTCACCAGAGGCGGGAGGAAGTGAGCAGTTCTTC. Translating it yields CASSPEAGGSEQFF.

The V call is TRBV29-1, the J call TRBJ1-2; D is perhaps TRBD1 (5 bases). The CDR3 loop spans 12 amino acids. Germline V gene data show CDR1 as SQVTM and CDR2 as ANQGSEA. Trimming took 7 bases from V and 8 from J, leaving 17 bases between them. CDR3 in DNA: TGCAGCGCCCGGAGGGGCGGGGAGGGCTACACCTTC. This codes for CSARRGGEGYTF.

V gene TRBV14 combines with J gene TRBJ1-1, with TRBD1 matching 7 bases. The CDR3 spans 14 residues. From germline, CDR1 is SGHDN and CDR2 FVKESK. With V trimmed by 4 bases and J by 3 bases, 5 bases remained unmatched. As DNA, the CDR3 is TGTGCCAGCAGCCTGGGACAGTGGGACACTGAAGCTTTCTTT. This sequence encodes CASSLGQWDTEAFF.

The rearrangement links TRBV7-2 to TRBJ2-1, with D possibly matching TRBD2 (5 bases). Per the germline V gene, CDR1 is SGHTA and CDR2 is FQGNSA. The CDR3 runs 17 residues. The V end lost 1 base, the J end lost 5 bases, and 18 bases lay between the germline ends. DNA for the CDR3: TGTGCCAGCAGCTTAGGAGTAGGGTGGGAGTCCAACAATGAGCAGTTCTTC. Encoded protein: CASSLGVGWESNNEQFF.

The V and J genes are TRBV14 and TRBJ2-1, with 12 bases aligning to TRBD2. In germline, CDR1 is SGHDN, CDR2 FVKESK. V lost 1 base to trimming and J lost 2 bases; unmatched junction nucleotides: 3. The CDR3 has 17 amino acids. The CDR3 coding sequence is TGTGCCAGCAGCCAAGCGGCTAGCGGGAGGGCCTACAATGAGCAGTTCTTC. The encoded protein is CASSQAASGRAYNEQFF.

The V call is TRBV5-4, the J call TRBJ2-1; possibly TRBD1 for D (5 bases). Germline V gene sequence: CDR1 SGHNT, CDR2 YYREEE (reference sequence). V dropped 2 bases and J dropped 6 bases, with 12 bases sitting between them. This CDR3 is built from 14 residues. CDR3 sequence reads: CASSFLLQGNEQFF. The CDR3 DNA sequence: TGTGCCAGCAGCTTCCTCCTCCAGGGCAATGAGCAGTTCTTC.